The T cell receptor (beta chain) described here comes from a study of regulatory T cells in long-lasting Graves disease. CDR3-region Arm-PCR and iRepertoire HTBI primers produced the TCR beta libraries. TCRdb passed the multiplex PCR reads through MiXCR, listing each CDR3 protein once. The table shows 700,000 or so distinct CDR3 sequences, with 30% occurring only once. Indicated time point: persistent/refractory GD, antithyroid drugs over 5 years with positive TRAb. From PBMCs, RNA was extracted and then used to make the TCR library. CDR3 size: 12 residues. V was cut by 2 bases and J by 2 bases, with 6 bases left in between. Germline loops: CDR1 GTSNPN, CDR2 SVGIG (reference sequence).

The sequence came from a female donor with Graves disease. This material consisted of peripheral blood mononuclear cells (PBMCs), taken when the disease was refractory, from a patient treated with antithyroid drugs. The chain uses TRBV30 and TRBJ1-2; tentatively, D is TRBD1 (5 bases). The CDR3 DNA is TGTGCCTGGAGTCCAGGGAACTATGGCTACACCTTC. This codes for CAWSPGNYGYTF.